The entry below describes one TCR beta chain. The data derive from a study of blood T cell repertoires in COVID-19. Whole-study context: The analysed material was cDNA or gDNA that came from T cells, B-cell-depleted T cells, or PBMCs.

Participant ages covered roughly 18 to 89 years across 25 or so US areas. Sequenced by immunoSEQ multiplex PCR; TCRdb stores in-frame clones only, minus some. The repertoire holds approximately 300,000 clones, with roughly 90% as singletons. The CDR3 is made up of 15 amino acids. The clonotype was recovered from a woman in her thirties who had been exposed to COVID-19. The specimen was PBMCs or T cells enriched from blood (not recorded which). This chain uses TRBV21-1 with TRBJ1-4; the table's D call, TRBD1, has no DNA check behind it. TRBV21-1 is noted as a pseudogene. The CDR3 bases are TGTGCCAGCAGCGCGAGGGACAGGGTGAATGAAAAACTGTTTTTT. Its translation is CASSARDRVNEKLFF.